These T cell receptor beta chains were read from a single sample in a study of cytotoxic CD8 clonotypes in ibrutinib-treated CLL. TCRdb's table, derived via immunoSEQ multiplex PCR, lists solely in-frame clones and lacks some. This sample has approximately 91,000 clones; 75% to 85% occur once, and the top ten carry around 5%. Sequencing used PBMCs, obtained after 12 months of ibrutinib treatment. These receptors all come from a human donor with chronic lymphocytic leukemia. Both conserved end residues are part of each CDR3.

j_gene	v_gene	CDR3aa
TRBJ1-3	TRBV6-6	CASTEGRWISGNTIYF
TRBJ2-2	TRBV5-6	CASSLGQGIGELFF
TRBJ2-5	TRBV10-3	CAIRTGAPGETQYF
TRBJ1-2	TRBV5-1	CASRPGQGPYTF
TRBJ2-7	TRBV6-1	CASSELGYEQYF
TRBJ1-5	TRBV7-9	CASSLVGGNQPQHF
TRBJ2-3	TRBV19	CASSIRQGSDTQYF
TRBJ2-1	TRBV7-3	CASSPQAGGEQFF
TRBJ1-2	TRBV2	CASSEQGPYGYTF
TRBJ2-5	TRBV10-3	CATQATRETQYF
TRBJ2-5	TRBV19	CASSTGQGETQYF
TRBJ2-7	TRBV7-9	CASSLIHYEQYF
TRBJ2-7	TRBV9	CASSVVGGHEQYF
TRBJ2-3	TRBV6-6	CASSLTPDTQYF
TRBJ2-2	TRBV28	CASSLPAGGRATGELFF
TRBJ1-4	TRBV28	CASSGLGQDNEKLFF
TRBJ2-5	TRBV6-5	CASSYGPFGTQYF
TRBJ2-1	TRBV27	CASRRGTRDEQFF
TRBJ2-2	TRBV7-3	CASSSRGGTTGNTGELFF
TRBJ1-2	TRBV18	CASSESGLGYTF
TRBJ2-7	TRBV5-6	CASSLGGFQTYEQYF
TRBJ1-3	TRBV7-9	CASSLVGDSGNTIYF
TRBJ1-1	TRBV5-6	CASSLRPNTEAFF
TRBJ2-1	TRBV28	CASSSRGRYNEQFF
TRBJ1-4	TRBV6-5	CASSYRPANEKLFF
TRBJ2-3	TRBV9	CASSRRHREVSTDTQYF
TRBJ2-1	TRBV7-9	CASGGGWHEQFF
TRBJ2-2	TRBV7-9	CASSKRHGRPKNTGELFF
TRBJ1-5	TRBV18	CASSPGYSNQPQHF
TRBJ2-7	TRBV5-5	CASSLEGTKYEQYF
TRBJ2-1	TRBV19	CATGRTNSYNEQFF
TRBJ2-3	TRBV2	CASSALEDTQYF
TRBJ2-1	TRBV7-3	CASSLTGPAGGPNEQFF